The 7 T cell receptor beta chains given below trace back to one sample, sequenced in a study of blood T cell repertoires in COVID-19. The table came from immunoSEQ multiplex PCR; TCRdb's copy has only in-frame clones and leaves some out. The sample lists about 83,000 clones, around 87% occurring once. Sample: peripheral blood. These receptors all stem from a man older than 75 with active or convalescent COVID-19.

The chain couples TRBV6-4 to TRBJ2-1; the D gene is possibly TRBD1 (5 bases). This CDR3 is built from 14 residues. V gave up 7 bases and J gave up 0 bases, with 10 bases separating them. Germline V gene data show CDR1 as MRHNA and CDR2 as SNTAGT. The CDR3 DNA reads TGTGCCAGCAAGCAGGACAACTCCTACAATGAGCAGTTCTTC. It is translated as CASKQDNSYNEQFF.

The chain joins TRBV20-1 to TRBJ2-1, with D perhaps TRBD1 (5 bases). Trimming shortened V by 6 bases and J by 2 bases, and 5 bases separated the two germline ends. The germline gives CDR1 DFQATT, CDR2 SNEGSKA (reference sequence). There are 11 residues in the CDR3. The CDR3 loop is CSARAYNEQFF. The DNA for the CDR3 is TGCAGTGCCAGGGCCTACAATGAGCAGTTCTTC.

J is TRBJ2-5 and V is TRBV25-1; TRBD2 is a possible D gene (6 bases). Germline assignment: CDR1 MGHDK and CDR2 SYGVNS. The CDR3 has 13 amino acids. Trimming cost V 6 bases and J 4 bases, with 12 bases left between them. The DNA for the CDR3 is TGTGCCAGCAGGCGGGACGGTGTAGAGACCCAGTACTTC. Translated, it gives CASRRDGVETQYF.

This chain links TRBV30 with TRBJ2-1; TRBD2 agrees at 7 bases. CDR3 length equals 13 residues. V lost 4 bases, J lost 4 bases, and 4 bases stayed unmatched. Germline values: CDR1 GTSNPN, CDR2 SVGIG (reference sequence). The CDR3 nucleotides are TGTGCCTGGACTAGCGGAAAATACAATGAGCAGTTCTTC. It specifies CAWTSGKYNEQFF.

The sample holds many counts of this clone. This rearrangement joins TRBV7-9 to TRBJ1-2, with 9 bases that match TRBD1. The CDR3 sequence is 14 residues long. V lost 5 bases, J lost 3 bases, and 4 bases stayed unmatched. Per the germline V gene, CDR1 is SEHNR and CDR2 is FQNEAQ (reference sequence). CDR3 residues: CASSPGTGYYGYTF. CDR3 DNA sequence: TGTGCCAGCAGCCCCGGGACAGGGTACTATGGCTACACCTTC.

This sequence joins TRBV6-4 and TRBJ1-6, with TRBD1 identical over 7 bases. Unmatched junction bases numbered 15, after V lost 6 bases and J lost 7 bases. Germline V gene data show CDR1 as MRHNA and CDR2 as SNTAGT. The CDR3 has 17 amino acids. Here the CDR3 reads CASRQTLTGADNSPLHF. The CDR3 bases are TGTGCCAGCAGACAAACACTTACAGGGGCCGACAATTCACCCCTCCACTTT.

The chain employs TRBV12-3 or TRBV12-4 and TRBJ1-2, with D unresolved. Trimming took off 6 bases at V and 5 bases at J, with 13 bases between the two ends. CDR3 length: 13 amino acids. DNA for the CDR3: TGTGCCAGCAGCCCGCTGTGGGCATATGGCTACACCTTC. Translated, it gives CASSPLWAYGYTF.